The clone carrying this T cell receptor beta chain was observed many times. This sample was taken from a study of T cells in Graves' hyperthyroidism and ophthalmopathy. V lost 1 base and J 7 bases, leaving 5 bases between the germline ends. From germline, CDR1 is SGHTA and CDR2 FQGNSA. There are 12 residues in the CDR3. RNA transcripts provided the source from which TCR beta CDR3 regions were amplified. First-round RT-PCR targeting the TCR CDR3 was performed with the HTBI primer set. TCRdb redid the calling of the multiplex PCR reads with MiXCR, one entry per CDR3 protein. The data contain around 390,000 distinct CDR3 sequences, about 14% of them singletons.

The receptor's source is a woman aged 25-40 years with Graves' ophthalmopathy. V and J are TRBV7-2 and TRBJ1-3; the D is unclear. The sequencing sample was made of blood. In DNA form, the CDR3 reads TGTGCCAGCAGCTTAGTGGTGAACACCATATATTTT. It is translated as CASSLVVNTIYF.